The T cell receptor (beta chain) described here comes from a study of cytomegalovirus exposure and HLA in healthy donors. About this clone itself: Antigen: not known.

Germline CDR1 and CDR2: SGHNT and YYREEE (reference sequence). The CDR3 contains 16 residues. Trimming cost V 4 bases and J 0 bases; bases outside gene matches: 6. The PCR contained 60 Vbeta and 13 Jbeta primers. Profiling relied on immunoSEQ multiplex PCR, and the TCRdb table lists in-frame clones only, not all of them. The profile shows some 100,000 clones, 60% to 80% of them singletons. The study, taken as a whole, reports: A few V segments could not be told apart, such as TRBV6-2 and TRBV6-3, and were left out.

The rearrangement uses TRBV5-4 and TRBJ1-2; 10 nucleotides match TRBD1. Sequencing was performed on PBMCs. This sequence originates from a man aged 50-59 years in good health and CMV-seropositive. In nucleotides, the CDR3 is TGTGCCAGCAGCGGGGGACAGGGGAATACTAACTATGGCTACACCTTC. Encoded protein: CASSGGQGNTNYGYTF.